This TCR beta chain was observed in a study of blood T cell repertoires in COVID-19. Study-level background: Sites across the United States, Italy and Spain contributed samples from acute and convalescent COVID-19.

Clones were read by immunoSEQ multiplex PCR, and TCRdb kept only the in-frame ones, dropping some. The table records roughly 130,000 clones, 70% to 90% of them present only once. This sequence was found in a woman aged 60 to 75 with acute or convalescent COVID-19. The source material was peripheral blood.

The CDR3 is CASSQPFGQRFYGYTF. CDR3 coding DNA: TGCGCCAGCAGCCAACCCTTCGGACAGAGATTTTATGGCTACACCTTC. The rearrangement joins TRBV4-1 to TRBJ1-2; weak D call: TRBD1 (6 bases). CDR1 is MGHRA and CDR2 is YSYEKL in the germline V gene. This CDR3 comprises 16 residues. The germline V and J ends were trimmed by 2 bases and 5 bases, with 18 bases remaining between them.